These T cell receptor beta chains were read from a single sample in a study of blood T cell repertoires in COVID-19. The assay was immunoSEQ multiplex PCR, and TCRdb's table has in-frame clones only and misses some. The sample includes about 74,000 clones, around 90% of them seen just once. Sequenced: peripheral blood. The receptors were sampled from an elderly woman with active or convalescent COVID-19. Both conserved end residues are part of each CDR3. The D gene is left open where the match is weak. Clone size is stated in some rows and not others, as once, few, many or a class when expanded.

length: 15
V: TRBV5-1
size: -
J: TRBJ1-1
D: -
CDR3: CASSLTGPMNTEAFF
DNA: TGCGCCAGCAGCTTGACAGGCCCCATGAACACTGAAGCTTTCTTT

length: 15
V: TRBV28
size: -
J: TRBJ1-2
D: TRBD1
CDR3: CASSSPGTGNYGYTF
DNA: TGTGCCAGCAGTTCCCCCGGGACAGGGAATTATGGCTACACCTTC

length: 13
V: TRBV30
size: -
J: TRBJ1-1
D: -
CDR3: CAWSKDRRGEAFF
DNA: TGTGCCTGGAGTAAAGACCGTAGGGGAGAAGCTTTCTTT

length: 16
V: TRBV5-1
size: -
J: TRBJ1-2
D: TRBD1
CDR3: CASSPSSPTGLYGYTF
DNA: TGCGCCAGCAGCCCCAGCTCACCGACAGGGTTATATGGCTACACCTTC

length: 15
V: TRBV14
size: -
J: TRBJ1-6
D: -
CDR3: CASSQGGPYNSPLHF
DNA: TGTGCCAGCAGCCAAGGGGGCCCGTATAATTCACCCCTCCACTTT

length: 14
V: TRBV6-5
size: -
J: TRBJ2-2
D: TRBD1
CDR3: CASSRDRNTGELFF
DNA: TGTGCCAGCAGCCGGGACAGAAACACCGGGGAGCTGTTTTTT

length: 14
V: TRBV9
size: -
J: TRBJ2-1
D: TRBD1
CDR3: CASSGTGGAWEQFF
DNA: TGTGCCAGCAGCGGTACAGGGGGCGCGTGGGAGCAGTTCTTC

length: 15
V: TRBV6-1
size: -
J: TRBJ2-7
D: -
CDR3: CASSEGGTLAYEQYF
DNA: TGTGCCAGCAGCGAAGGGGGGACACTCGCCTACGAGCAGTACTTC

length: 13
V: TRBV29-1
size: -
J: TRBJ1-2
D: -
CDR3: CSVEAARRNGYTF
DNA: TGCAGCGTTGAAGCAGCGAGGCGTAACGGCTACACCTTC

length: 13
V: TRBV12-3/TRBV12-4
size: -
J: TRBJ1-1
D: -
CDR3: CASSLSGETGAFF
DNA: TGTGCCAGCAGTTTATCGGGAGAAACGGGAGCTTTCTTT

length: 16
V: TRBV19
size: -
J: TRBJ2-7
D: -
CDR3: CASSREIRDTAYEQYF
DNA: TGTGCCAGTAGTAGGGAGATAAGGGACACCGCCTACGAGCAGTACTTC

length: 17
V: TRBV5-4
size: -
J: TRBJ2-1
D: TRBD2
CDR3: CASSLTSGVPSYNEQFF
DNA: TGTGCCAGCAGCTTGACTAGCGGGGTACCCTCCTACAATGAGCAGTTCTTC

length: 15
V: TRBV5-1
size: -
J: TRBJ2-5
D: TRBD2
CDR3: CASSWGLAGEETQYF
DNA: TGCGCCAGCAGCTGGGGACTAGCGGGAGAAGAGACCCAGTACTTC

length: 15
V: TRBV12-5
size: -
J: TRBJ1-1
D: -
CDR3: CASGPQTVTNTEAFF
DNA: TGTGCTAGTGGTCCCCAGACAGTAACTAACACTGAAGCTTTCTTT

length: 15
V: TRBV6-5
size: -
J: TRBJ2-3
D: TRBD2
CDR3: CASSGLAGRTDTQYF
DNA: TGTGCCAGCAGCGGACTAGCGGGACGCACAGATACGCAGTATTTT

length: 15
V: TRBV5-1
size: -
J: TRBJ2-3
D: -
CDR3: CASSIAGQGTDTQYF
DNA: TGCGCCAGCAGCATAGCAGGGCAGGGCACAGATACGCAGTATTTT

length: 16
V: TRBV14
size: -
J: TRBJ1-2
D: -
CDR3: CASSPPGARGNYGYTF
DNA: TGTGCCAGCAGCCCTCCCGGCGCCAGGGGAAACTATGGCTACACCTTC

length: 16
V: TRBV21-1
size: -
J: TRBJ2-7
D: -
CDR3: CASSKVLPEGSYEQYF
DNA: TGTGCCAGCAGCAAAGTACTGCCGGAGGGCTCCTACGAGCAGTACTTC

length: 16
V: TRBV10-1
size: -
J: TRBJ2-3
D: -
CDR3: CASSESSRGQGDTQYF
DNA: TGCGCCAGCAGTGAGTCATCAAGGGGACAAGGAGATACGCAGTATTTT

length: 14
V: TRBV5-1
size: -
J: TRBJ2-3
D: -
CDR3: CASSRSHSTDTQYF
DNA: TGCGCCAGCAGTCGCTCACACAGCACAGATACGCAGTATTTT

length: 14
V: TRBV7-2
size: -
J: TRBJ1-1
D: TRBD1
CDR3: CASMPTGSYTEAFF
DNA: TGTGCCAGCATGCCGACAGGGTCCTACACTGAAGCTTTCTTT

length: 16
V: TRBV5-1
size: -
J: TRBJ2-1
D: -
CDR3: CASSPTGQPSYNEQFF
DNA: TGCGCCAGCAGCCCGACCGGACAGCCCTCCTACAATGAGCAGTTCTTC

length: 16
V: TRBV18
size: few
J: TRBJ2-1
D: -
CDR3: CASSPLAPSSYNEQFF
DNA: TGTGCCAGCTCACCATTAGCTCCGAGCTCCTACAATGAGCAGTTCTTC

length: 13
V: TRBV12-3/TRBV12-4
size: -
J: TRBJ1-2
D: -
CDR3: CASRYYVTGGYTF
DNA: TGTGCCAGCAGGTACTATGTGACCGGCGGCTACACCTTC

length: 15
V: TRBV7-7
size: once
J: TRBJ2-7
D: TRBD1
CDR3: CASSTQGAEPYEQYF
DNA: TGTGCCAGCAGCACCCAGGGGGCTGAACCCTACGAGCAGTACTTC

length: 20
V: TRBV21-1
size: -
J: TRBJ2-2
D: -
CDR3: CASSFIAGLAAFFHTGELFF
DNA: TGTGCCAGCAGCTTCATTGCCGGACTAGCGGCCTTCTTTCACACCGGGGAGCTGTTTTTT

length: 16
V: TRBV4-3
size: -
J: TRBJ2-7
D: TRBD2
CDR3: CASSQAPSGAPYEQYF
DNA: TGCGCCAGCAGCCAAGCCCCTAGCGGGGCCCCCTACGAGCAGTACTTC

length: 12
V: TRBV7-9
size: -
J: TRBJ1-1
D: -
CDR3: CASSFSQGEAFF
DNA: TGTGCCAGCAGCTTCAGTCAGGGTGAAGCTTTCTTT